This T cell receptor beta chain came from a study of identical twins. Only a few counts were recorded for this clonotype. Germline assignment: CDR1 SGHRS and CDR2 YFSETQ. With V trimmed by 2 bases and J by 3 bases, 15 bases remained unmatched. The CDR3 runs to 18 residues. TCRdb ran MiXCR on the 5' RACE reads and lists one entry per CDR3 protein. The table lists about 660,000 distinct CDR3 sequences, roughly 8% of them singletons. This sample was also put to use in a study of yellow fever vaccine responses in identical twins.

Sequencing was done on a sample of PBMCs. The chain joins TRBV5-1 to TRBJ1-2; TRBD1 matches at 8 bases. This clonotype was obtained from a woman aged 18-29 years in good health. The CDR3 nucleotides are TGCGCCAGCAGCTTCCCGAGCACCTTCCAGGGGGCGGACTATGGCTACACCTTC. Translation gives CASSFPSTFQGADYGYTF.